These 28 T cell receptor beta chains originate from one sample sequenced in a study of T cell responses to AZD1222 COVID-19 vaccine. Assay used: immunoSEQ multiplex PCR; TCRdb lists only in-frame clones, some missing. Found here are some 150,000 clones, approximately 88% of them singletons; the top ten hold more than 4%. Sequencing was performed on peripheral blood, taken 28 days after the second AZD1222 dose. The receptors here all came from an adult who received the AZD1222 COVID-19 vaccine.

The CDR3, as DNA: TGTGCCAGTAGTGACAGGACAGGGATCGGGGAGCTGTTTTTT. Translating gives CASSDRTGIGELFF. The chain carries TRBV19 and TRBJ2-2; 8 bases fit TRBD1. The CDR3 is made up of 14 amino acids. The V gene's germline CDR1 is LNHDA and CDR2 SQIVND (reference sequence). V shed 5 bases, J shed 7 bases, and the junction held 6 bases outside the gene matches.

The V gene is TRBV6-2 or TRBV6-3, the J gene TRBJ2-2, with D perhaps TRBD2 (6 bases). V was clipped by 1 base and J by 6 bases, with 9 bases between them. The CDR3 sequence is 14 residues long. The germline V gene encodes CDR1 MNHEY and CDR2 SVGEGT. The CDR3 region has the DNA TGTGCCAGCAGTTACTACCAGCGGGCCGGGGAGCTGTTTTTT. As protein: CASSYYQRAGELFF.

The CDR3 loop is CASSQESISYEQYF. CDR3 nucleotide sequence: TGCGCCAGCAGCCAAGAATCTATTTCCTACGAGCAGTACTTC. The V and J genes are TRBV4-1 and TRBJ2-7; D unresolved. This CDR3 is built from 14 residues. The germline V gene encodes CDR1 MGHRA and CDR2 YSYEKL. Trimming stripped 0 bases from V and 1 base from J, with 7 bases between.

The chain employs TRBV4-3 and TRBJ1-2; 8 positions agree with TRBD1. J gave up 3 bases and V 4 bases, and 4 bases lay outside the gene matches. The CDR3 is 14 residues long. Germline loops: CDR1 LGHNA, CDR2 YSLEER. The CDR3 nucleotides are TGCGCCAGCAGCCGAGAGACAGGGGACTATGGCTACACCTTC. Protein: CASSRETGDYGYTF.

This clone showed up just once. The chain uses TRBV9 and TRBJ2-7, with D possibly TRBD2 on 6 matching bases. The ends were cut back, 4 bases at V and 6 bases at J, with 20 bases in the middle. The CDR3 contains 15 residues. CDR1 is SGDLS and CDR2 is YYNGEE in the germline V gene. CDR3 sequence reads: CASSLVPLTRSEQYF. The CDR3 DNA reads as TGTGCCAGCAGCCTAGTCCCCTTGACTAGAAGCGAGCAGTACTTC. The full variable domain, in which reference TRBV9 and TRBJ2-7 provide the parts outside the CDR3, is DSGVTQTPKHLITATGQRVTLRCSPRSGDLSVYWYQQSLDQGLQFLIQYYNGEERAKGNILERFSAQQFPDLHSELNLSSLELGDSALYFCASSLVPLTRSEQYFGPGTRLTVT.

The chain joins TRBV18 to TRBJ2-7; 11 bases are shared with TRBD1. The CDR3 sequence is 15 residues long. The V gene end was trimmed by 1 base and the J gene end by 6 bases; junction bases not matched to a gene: 5. Germline values: CDR1 KGHSH, CDR2 LQKENI. DNA for the CDR3: TGTGCCAGCTCACCACTGGGACAGGGGGTGAGCGAGCAGTACTTC. Its protein product is CASSPLGQGVSEQYF. Supplemented by reference TRBV18 and TRBJ2-7, the full variable domain reads NAGVMQNPRHLVRRRGQEARLRCSPMKGHSHVYWYRQLPEEGLKFMVYLQKENIIDESGMPKERFSAEFPKEGPSILRIQQVVRGDSAAYFCASSPLGQGVSEQYFGPGTRLTVT.

The chain's CDR3 is CASSRLAGDKTDTQYF. Written as DNA, the CDR3 is TGTGCCAGCTCCCGACTAGCGGGCGACAAGACAGATACGCAGTATTTT. This chain uses TRBV7-6 with TRBJ2-3, with 10 bases identical to TRBD2. The CDR3 is 16 residues long. Germline V gives CDR1 SGHVS, CDR2 FNYEAQ. J gave up 3 bases and V 8 bases, and 11 bases lay outside the gene matches.

V gene TRBV10-3 combines with J gene TRBJ1-5; the match to TRBD1 covers 7 bases. J lost 1 base, V lost 6 bases, and 3 bases had no gene match. The CDR3 spans 14 residues. Germline values: CDR1 ENHRY, CDR2 SYGVKD. DNA for the CDR3: TGTGCCATCAGGGGGACAGAGAGCAATCAGCCCCAGCATTTT. Protein: CAIRGTESNQPQHF.

This clone was detected only a few times. The rearrangement uses TRBV7-8 and TRBJ2-5; 8 bases agree with TRBD1. Germline-derived CDR1 and CDR2 are SGHVS and FQNEAQ. This CDR3 is built from 17 residues. J gave up 5 bases and V 2 bases, and 13 bases lay outside the gene matches. The CDR3: CASSLRQPQGAGETQYF. DNA of the CDR3: TGTGCCAGCAGCTTACGACAACCCCAGGGGGCAGGGGAGACCCAGTACTTC.

Concerning this clone itself: This sample also contains other DNA sequences that code for the same CDR3. V is TRBV7-3 and J is TRBJ1-1, with D uncertain. From germline, CDR1 is SGHTA and CDR2 FQGTGA. V lost 2 bases to trimming and J lost 1 base, with 5 bases between them. The CDR3 is 13 amino acids. The CDR3 protein is CASSLGRNTEAFF. CDR3 nucleotide sequence: TGTGCCAGCAGCTTAGGCAGGAACACTGAAGCTTTCTTT.

The J gene is TRBJ2-3, the V gene TRBV11-1; D is ambiguous. V shed 3 bases and J shed 4 bases, with 14 bases lying between them. The CDR3 totals 15 residues. Looked up from germline, CDR1 is SGHAT and CDR2 is FQDESV (reference sequence). CDR3 coding DNA: TGTGCCAGCAGCTTGCCGGGCAAACCTGCAGATACGCAGTATTTT. Protein: CASSLPGKPADTQYF.

V is TRBV14 and J is TRBJ2-3; 8 nucleotides align to TRBD2. Germline lookup yields CDR1 SGHDN and CDR2 FVKESK. The CDR3 extends over 16 amino acids. The V segment lost 0 bases and the J segment 8 bases; nucleotides outside the gene matches: 10. The chain's CDR3 is CASSQDFSGVGSTQYF. The DNA of the CDR3 is TGTGCCAGCAGCCAAGATTTTAGCGGGGTCGGCTCTACGCAGTATTTT.

The rearrangement uses TRBV30 and TRBJ2-5; unclear D gene. This CDR3 comprises 12 residues. Germline CDR1 GTSNPN, CDR2 SVGIG (reference sequence). The CDR3 region has the DNA TGTGTACTTATGCTGGGGATGGAGACCCAGTACTTC. Amino acid sequence: CVLMLGMETQYF.

The rearrangement links TRBV5-1 to TRBJ1-1; TRBD1 matches at 8 bases. The CDR3 runs to 16 residues. The germline V gene has CDR1 SGHRS and CDR2 YFSETQ. The ends lost 0 bases at V and 2 bases at J; junction bases unmatched: 6. The CDR3, as DNA: TGCGCCAGCAGCTTGGCCACAGGGGGAGGCAACACTGAAGCTTTCTTT. Its translation is CASSLATGGGNTEAFF. The complete variable domain, with remaining parts taken from reference TRBV5-1 and TRBJ1-1, reads KAGVTQTPRYLIKTRGQQVTLSCSPISGHRSVSWYQQTPGQGLQFLFEYFSETQRNKGNFPGRFSGRQFSNSRSEMNVSTLELGDSALYLCASSLATGGGNTEAFFGQGTRLTVV.

The chain employs TRBV9 and TRBJ1-5; no reliable D call. CDR3 length equals 14 residues. In germline, CDR1 is SGDLS, CDR2 YYNGEE. V was shortened by 3 bases and J by 3 bases, with 10 bases between the two germline ends. CDR3 in amino acids: CASSATSTNQPQHF. The CDR3 coding sequence is TGTGCCAGCAGCGCGACCAGTACCAATCAGCCCCAGCATTTT. The full variable domain, in which reference TRBV9 and TRBJ1-5 provide the parts outside the CDR3, is DSGVTQTPKHLITATGQRVTLRCSPRSGDLSVYWYQQSLDQGLQFLIQYYNGEERAKGNILERFSAQQFPDLHSELNLSSLELGDSALYFCASSATSTNQPQHFGDGTRLSIL.

The chain carries TRBV6-5 and TRBJ1-2; D is unresolved. V lost 5 bases, J lost 8 bases, and 21 bases lay in between. The CDR3 length is 15 residues. In germline, CDR1 is MNHEY, CDR2 SVGAGI. The CDR3 is CASSPGQFVTGGYTF. CDR3 bases: TGTGCCAGCAGTCCCGGCCAATTTGTGACGGGAGGCTACACCTTC.

The chain combines TRBV12-3 or TRBV12-4 with TRBJ1-6; no clear D. Between the trimmed V and J ends, which lost 10 bases and 14 bases, there was a span of 18 bases. This CDR3 has 12 amino acids. CDR3 DNA sequence: TGTGCCACCTCTGGCCCGGCACAGTCCCTCCACTTT. Translated: CATSGPAQSLHF.

The V call is TRBV11-2, the J call TRBJ1-2; 8 positions agree with TRBD1. V lost 5 bases to trimming and J lost 4 bases; unmatched junction nucleotides: 6. CDR3 length: 14 amino acids. Germline values: CDR1 SGHAT, CDR2 FQNNGV. This chain's CDR3 is CASSGRGLSYGYTF. The CDR3 DNA follows: TGTGCCAGCAGCGGCAGGGGGCTGTCCTATGGCTACACCTTC.

The chain is built from TRBV2 and TRBJ2-1; D is unresolved. The CDR3 runs to 15 residues. The germline V gene encodes CDR1 SNHLY and CDR2 FYNNEI. V was pared by 10 bases and J by 0 bases, with 16 bases between. CDR3 amino acids: CATRPLINSYNEQFF. Written as DNA, the CDR3 is TGTGCCACCCGACCACTTATAAACTCCTACAATGAGCAGTTCTTC.

This chain links TRBV20-1 with TRBJ2-7; the match to TRBD2 covers 7 bases. The CDR3 has 16 amino acids. Germline V gene sequence: CDR1 DFQATT, CDR2 SNEGSKA (reference sequence). V dropped 3 bases and J dropped 2; count of bases not matched to a gene: 13. The DNA for the CDR3 is TGCAGTGCTAGTCCTCAAAGGGGCGGGGGTCCCTACGAGCAGTACTTC. Encoded protein: CSASPQRGGGPYEQYF.

The gene calls are TRBV4-1 and TRBJ2-7, with D unresolved. V was cut by 0 bases and J by 6 bases, with 6 bases left in between. This CDR3 comprises 12 residues. Looked up from germline, CDR1 is MGHRA and CDR2 is YSYEKL. CDR3 amino acids: CASSQDLSEQYF. DNA for the CDR3: TGCGCCAGCAGCCAAGATCTCAGCGAGCAGTACTTC.

The CDR3 loop is CASSEGLGQPQHF. Written as DNA, the CDR3 is TGTGCCAGCAGTGAGGGGCTTGGTCAGCCCCAGCATTTT. The chain uses TRBV6-4 and TRBJ1-5; a weak D match, TRBD1 (5 bases). The CDR3 runs to 13 residues. The germline CDR1 and CDR2 sequences are MRHNA and SNTAGT. Deletions cut 3 bases from V and 6 bases from J, with 9 bases between.

This chain joins TRBV4-2 and TRBJ2-5; TRBD2 might be the D (6 bases). CDR3 size: 15 residues. Germline V gene data show CDR1 as LGHNA and CDR2 as YNFKEQ. V was trimmed by 0 bases and J by 6 bases, leaving 14 bases between them. This chain's CDR3 is CASSQEGGRFKTQYF. The CDR3 DNA follows: TGTGCCAGCAGCCAAGAAGGAGGGAGGTTCAAGACCCAGTACTTC.

The V and J genes are TRBV11-2 and TRBJ1-4; D is possibly TRBD1 (5 bases). This CDR3 has 15 amino acids. The germline gives CDR1 SGHAT, CDR2 FQNNGV. Trimming removed 5 bases at V and 3 bases at J, with 13 bases between. The CDR3: CASSLLGGANEKLFF. CDR3 DNA sequence: TGTGCCAGCAGCCTCTTGGGGGGGGCTAATGAAAAACTGTTTTTT.

DNA for the CDR3: TGTGCCACCAGTGATGGTTCGGATCGGTTCGGAGAGACCCAGTACTTC. Protein product: CATSDGSDRFGETQYF. This chain connects TRBV24-1 to TRBJ2-5; the D is unclear. The germline gives CDR1 KGHDR, CDR2 SFDVKD. This CDR3 is built from 16 residues. Trimming left V 3 bases short and J 4 bases short, with 17 bases between.

The genes are TRBV6-4 and TRBJ1-6; 10 nucleotides match TRBD1. Germline V CDR1 and CDR2: MRHNA, SNTAGT. After removal of 0 bases from V and 10 bases from J, the junction contained 0 bases not matched to a gene. CDR3 size: 14 residues. The CDR3 loop reads CASSDSDRGSPLHF. CDR3 sequence (DNA): TGTGCCAGCAGTGACTCGGACAGGGGGTCACCCCTCCACTTT.

The chain employs TRBV6-5 and TRBJ1-2, with no clear D. This CDR3 spans 14 amino acids. Per the germline V gene, CDR1 is MNHEY and CDR2 is SVGAGI. V was trimmed by 2 bases and J by 4 bases, leaving 11 bases between them. The CDR3 DNA follows: TGTGCCAGCAGTTACACTCTGGAGGGCTATGGCTACACCTTC. It specifies CASSYTLEGYGYTF.

This chain joins TRBV27 and TRBJ2-7; D perhaps matches TRBD1 (5 bases). The V gene's germline CDR1 is MNHEY and CDR2 SMNVEV (reference sequence). V lost 5 bases and J 3 bases, leaving 20 bases between the germline ends. The length of the CDR3 is 16 residues. The CDR3 protein is CASSPGHPVLDYEQYF. The CDR3 DNA follows: TGTGCCAGCAGTCCTGGACACCCCGTATTGGACTACGAGCAGTACTTC.